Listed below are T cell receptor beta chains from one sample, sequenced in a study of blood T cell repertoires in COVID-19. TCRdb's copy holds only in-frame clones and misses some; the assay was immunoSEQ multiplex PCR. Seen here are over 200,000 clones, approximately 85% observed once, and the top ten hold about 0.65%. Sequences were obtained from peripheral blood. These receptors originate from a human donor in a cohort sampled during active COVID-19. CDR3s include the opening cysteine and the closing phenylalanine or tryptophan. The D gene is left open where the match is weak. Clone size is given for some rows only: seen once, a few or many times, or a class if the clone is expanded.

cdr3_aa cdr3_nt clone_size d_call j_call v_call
CASSLTGANTEAFF TGTGCCAGCAGCCTGACAGGGGCTAACACTGAAGCTTTCTTT NA TRBD1 TRBJ1-1 TRBV3-1/TRBV3-2
CASSPTPGQSYEQYF TGTGCCAGCAGCCCGACCCCGGGACAGTCCTACGAGCAGTACTTC NA TRBD1 TRBJ2-7 TRBV6-7
CASSVISGLSYEQYF TGTGCCAGCAGCGTAATTAGCGGTCTCTCCTACGAGCAGTACTTC NA NA TRBJ2-7 TRBV7-8
CASSGPGQRGYTF TGTGCCAGCAGTGGACCGGGACAACGTGGCTACACCTTC NA NA TRBJ1-2 TRBV5-4
CASSQPNQGNTEAFF TGCGCCAGCAGCCAACCTAACCAGGGGAACACTGAAGCTTTCTTT NA NA TRBJ1-1 TRBV4-1
CASSSDGLPSTDTQYF TGTGCCAGCAGCTCAGATGGACTTCCCAGCACAGATACGCAGTATTTT NA NA TRBJ2-3 TRBV7-3
CASSQGKDRGRIQPQHF TGCGCCAGCAGCCAAGGGAAGGACAGGGGTAGGATTCAGCCCCAGCATTTT NA TRBD1 TRBJ1-5 TRBV4-1
CASSTRDRAQWPQHF TGCGCCAGCAGCACCCGGGACAGAGCTCAATGGCCCCAGCATTTT NA TRBD1 TRBJ1-5 TRBV5-1
CASSVGGLEAFF TGTGCCAGTTCCGTCGGAGGATTAGAAGCTTTCTTT once NA TRBJ1-1 TRBV2
CASSSGQANTEAFF TGTGCCAGCAGCTCCGGTCAAGCGAACACTGAAGCTTTCTTT NA NA TRBJ1-1 TRBV11-2
CASSLNLGDSYNEQFF TGTGCTAGCAGCTTAAACCTCGGGGACTCCTACAATGAGCAGTTCTTC NA NA TRBJ2-1 TRBV7-7
CASSQVPLQGASYGYTF TGTGCCAGCAGCCAAGTCCCCTTACAGGGGGCTAGCTATGGCTACACCTTC NA TRBD1 TRBJ1-2 TRBV3-1/TRBV3-2
CASSFRGSYEQYF TGTGCCAGCAGTTTCCGGGGTTCCTACGAGCAGTACTTC NA NA TRBJ2-7 TRBV27
CASSSLAGGPSNEQFF TGCGCCAGCAGCTCACTAGCGGGGGGGCCGTCGAATGAGCAGTTCTTC NA TRBD2 TRBJ2-1 TRBV5-1
CSASGGREVRYTF TGCAGTGCTAGTGGAGGGCGCGAGGTGCGCTACACCTTC NA NA TRBJ1-2 TRBV20-1
CASSPGTGGEPQHF TGTGCCAGCAGTCCCGGGACAGGGGGCGAGCCCCAGCATTTT NA TRBD1 TRBJ1-5 TRBV27
CASSRPTGAEQPQHF TGTGCCAGCAGTAGACCGACAGGGGCTGAACAGCCCCAGCATTTT NA TRBD1 TRBJ1-5 TRBV6-8
CASSIVLAGETQYF TGTGCCAGTAGTATAGTACTAGCGGGCGAGACCCAGTACTTC NA TRBD2 TRBJ2-5 TRBV19
CASSGSKRTEAFF TGTGCCAGCAGCGGATCAAAGAGGACTGAAGCTTTCTTT NA NA TRBJ1-1 TRBV9
CASSQEDRDRDYSYEQYF TGTGCCAGCAGCCAAGAGGATCGGGACAGAGATTACTCCTACGAGCAGTACTTC NA TRBD1 TRBJ2-7 TRBV3-1/TRBV3-2
CASSPLTSEQYF TGTGCCAGCAGTCCTTTAACAAGCGAGCAGTACTTC NA NA TRBJ2-7 TRBV28
CASSHPSYRSVALYEQYF TGTGCCAGCAGCCACCCCTCTTACAGGTCCGTGGCCCTCTACGAGCAGTACTTC NA NA TRBJ2-7 TRBV28
CASSQVGGTSGYEQYF TGTGCCAGCAGCCAAGTAGGGGGGACTAGCGGATACGAGCAGTACTTC NA TRBD2 TRBJ2-7 TRBV4-2
CASRRGGSFADTQYF TGTGCCAGCAGGCGGGGGGGGTCTTTCGCAGATACGCAGTATTTT NA TRBD2 TRBJ2-3 TRBV9
CASSPGIGETQYF TGTGCCAGCTCACCTGGTATCGGTGAGACCCAGTACTTC NA NA TRBJ2-5 TRBV18
CASTQSSYEQYF TGTGCCAGCACACAGTCCTCCTACGAGCAGTACTTC NA NA TRBJ2-7 TRBV2
CASSGTGEDAYEQYF TGTGCCAGCAGCGGGACAGGAGAGGATGCCTACGAGCAGTACTTC few TRBD1 TRBJ2-7 TRBV3-1/TRBV3-2
CASSLLGADYGYTF TGTGCCAGCAGTTTATTGGGGGCTGACTATGGCTACACCTTC NA NA TRBJ1-2 TRBV28
CASSLGHRTGELFF TGTGCCAGCAGCCTGGGACATCGCACCGGGGAGCTGTTTTTT NA NA TRBJ2-2 TRBV5-8
CASGQGAVNTEAFF TGTGCCAGTGGACAGGGGGCGGTAAACACTGAAGCTTTCTTT NA TRBD1 TRBJ1-1 TRBV7-9
CASSYSTGRGSYEQYF TGTGCCAGCAGTTACTCTACCGGCAGGGGTTCATACGAGCAGTACTTC NA NA TRBJ2-7 TRBV6-5
CASSYGTTNTGELFF TGTGCCAGCAGTTACGGGACTACTAACACCGGGGAGCTGTTTTTT few TRBD2 TRBJ2-2 TRBV6-5
CATKGGPELRELFF TGTGCCACCAAGGGAGGGCCGGAATTACGGGAGCTGTTTTTT once TRBD2 TRBJ2-2 TRBV10-3
CASSFPPRDRGTLMLNEQYF TGTGCTAGTTCGTTCCCCCCCCGGGACAGGGGGACCCTTATGCTTAACGAGCAGTACTTC NA TRBD1 TRBJ2-7 TRBV12-5
CASRNRDSNSPLHF TGTGCCAGCAGAAACCGGGACAGTAATTCACCCCTCCACTTT NA TRBD1 TRBJ1-6 TRBV6-5
CASSEALRGAGEETQYF TGTGCCAGCAGTGAAGCGCTTCGGGGGGCCGGGGAAGAGACCCAGTACTTC NA NA TRBJ2-5 TRBV6-1
CASSLGDRGTQETQYF TGTGCCAGCAGCTTAGGGGACAGGGGCACCCAAGAGACCCAGTACTTC NA TRBD1 TRBJ2-5 TRBV11-1
CAWTTGGTSTDTQYF TGTGCCTGGACCACAGGGGGAACTAGCACAGATACGCAGTATTTT NA TRBD1 TRBJ2-3 TRBV30
CASSSPHSREQFF TGTGCCAGCAGCTCTCCCCACTCACGCGAGCAGTTCTTC NA NA TRBJ2-1 TRBV5-6
CASSLDAGMGQPQHF TGTGCCAGCAGCTTAGACGCAGGAATGGGTCAGCCCCAGCATTTT NA NA TRBJ1-5 TRBV7-2
CASSPEQGRNTEAFF TGTGCCAGCTCACCCGAACAGGGAAGGAACACTGAAGCTTTCTTT NA NA TRBJ1-1 TRBV18
CASSQAGLAASYEQYF TGTGCCAGCAGCCAGGCGGGACTAGCGGCCTCCTACGAGCAGTACTTC NA TRBD2 TRBJ2-7 TRBV28
CASSSGLAGSTGELFF TGTGCCAGCAGCTCGGGACTAGCGGGATCCACCGGGGAGCTGTTTTTT NA TRBD2 TRBJ2-2 TRBV5-6
CASSCKTGHIPRYEQYF TGTGCCAGCAGCTGTAAAACAGGGCACATACCTAGATACGAGCAGTACTTC NA NA TRBJ2-7 TRBV6-4
CASSHTGTSDSGNTIYF TGTGCCAGCAGCCATACCGGGACATCAGACTCTGGAAACACCATATATTTT NA NA TRBJ1-3 TRBV3-1/TRBV3-2
CASSLGQMFFTEAFF TGTGCCAGCAGCTTAGGACAGATGTTCTTTACTGAAGCTTTCTTT NA NA TRBJ1-1 TRBV5-8
CASSLGLGDPYEQYF TGTGCCAGCAGCTTAGGGTTGGGCGACCCCTACGAGCAGTACTTC NA NA TRBJ2-7 TRBV7-2
CASSLGDRDYEQYF TGTGCCAGCAGCTTGGGGGACAGGGACTACGAGCAGTACTTC NA TRBD1 TRBJ2-7 TRBV5-4
CASSSSAGTAYYGYTF TGTGCCAGCAGTTCGTCAGCCGGGACAGCCTACTATGGCTACACCTTC once TRBD1 TRBJ1-2 TRBV27
CAIAGVDNEQFF TGTGCCATAGCCGGGGTAGACAATGAGCAGTTCTTC NA NA TRBJ2-1 TRBV10-3
CAISDALRGGSYGYTF TGTGCCATCAGTGATGCACTGCGGGGGGGGTCGTATGGCTACACCTTC NA NA TRBJ1-2 TRBV10-3
CASSVNRPSSYEQYF TGCGCCAGCAGCGTTAACAGGCCGAGCTCCTACGAGCAGTACTTC NA NA TRBJ2-7 TRBV5-1
CASSYLYEQYF TGTGCCAGCAGCTATCTCTACGAGCAGTACTTC NA NA TRBJ2-7 TRBV6-2/TRBV6-3
CASSYQGGYGRYNEQFF TGTGCCAGCAGCTATCAAGGGGGATACGGGAGGTACAATGAGCAGTTCTTC NA NA TRBJ2-1 TRBV7-3
CASSQGGGFNQPQHF TGTGCCAGCAGCCAAGGCGGGGGTTTCAATCAGCCCCAGCATTTT NA NA TRBJ1-5 TRBV3-1/TRBV3-2
CASSALTGTANTEAFF TGTGCCAGCAGCGCCTTAACCGGGACAGCAAACACTGAAGCTTTCTTT NA TRBD1 TRBJ1-1 TRBV9